This T cell receptor beta chain originates from a study of T cells in Graves' hyperthyroidism and ophthalmopathy (dated by TCRdb to about 2019). For context, the study as a whole: Peripheral blood was sampled at the time of initial diagnosis, prior to any treatment. TCR Vbeta CDR3 sequencing of 120 to 150 peripheral blood samples (over 40 ophthalmopathy, around 80 hyperthyroidism and approximately 17 progressor patients) is reported in the paper. Thyroid tissue and blood T-cell repertoires from more than 5 Graves' hyperthyroidism patients were also compared in the study. The 95 to 100 discovery patients were divided at random into training and test sets in a 7:3 ratio. After blood sampling, hyperthyroidism patients were treated with methimazole at a starting dose of 30 mg daily, and ophthalmopathy patients were treated with high-dose intravenous methylprednisolone. Prospective prediction of ophthalmopathy was tested in an independent validation cohort of 18 to 20 hyperthyroidism patients and 17 patients who later progressed to ophthalmopathy. To identify distinguishing TCR V-J signatures, a discovery cohort of 100 or so patients was used, comprising some 45 with Graves' ophthalmopathy and some 60 with stable Graves' hyperthyroidism. Summary of the overall study and its limitations: Most expanded thyroid clonotypes (frequency above 0.001) were also found in blood, which suggests that blood repertoires may mirror thyroid immune responses. A model built on a 13 V-J signature distinguished ophthalmopathy from stable hyperthyroidism, reaching roughly 88% sensitivity and 81.08% specificity in cross-validation and 80%/75% in testing. Sample size was not statistically predetermined, and blinding of investigators to group allocation was not performed. In validation, progression to ophthalmopathy was predicted by the model with around 70% sensitivity and under 85% specificity, a median of 6.5 months before onset.

With respect to this clonotype: Its antigen is unknown. Per-nucleotide qualities are absent, and no much larger clonotype sits a single base away.

Ophthalmopathy patients had moderately to severely active disease, with a Clinical Activity Score of 3 or more, a NOSPECS grade of 4 or more, and a disease duration of less than 3 months. Exclusion was applied to patients with uncontrolled infections, other autoimmune diseases, pregnancy or lactation. Clinical symptoms, serum thyroxine and TRAb, thyroid ultrasound, and orbital computed tomography formed the basis for the diagnoses. Ficoll-Paque density gradient centrifugation was used to isolate PBMCs from approximately 10 ml of fresh peripheral blood. Total RNA was extracted using Trizol reagent, and RNA quality was assessed on an Agilent 2100 Bioanalyzer. The TCR beta CDR3 regions were amplified from RNA transcripts. For the first round of RT-PCR on the TCR CDR3, the HTBI primer set was used together with the Qiagen OneStep RT-PCR kit. The libraries were constructed in a second round of multiplex PCR and then size-selected and purified. Paired-end sequencing of the libraries was performed with 100 bp reads on an Illumina HiSeq2000. The study's processing was this. Raw data were processed with SOAPnuke, discarding reads with adapters, uncalled bases, mean Phred below 15, or no exact constant-primer or identifier match. COPE v1.2.5 was used to merge high-quality paired reads, and clonotypes were defined as unique nucleotide sequences. MiTCR v1.1 was used to align the clonotypes against IMGT TRBV, TRBD and TRBJ reference segments. The analysis was restricted to V-J combinations with a frequency above 0.0001, which together covered about 99% of the repertoires. The TCS score was defined as F50 (clonal expansion) divided by E x V (chaos), with BLOSUM62-based TCRdist calculated between CDR3 peptides within each V-J. Welch's t-statistics and random forest reduced around 510 V-J features to some 14, which were used in a naive Bayes classifier (R e1071). TCRdb reanalyzed the raw reads on its own, using fastp at Q25 for trimming and MiXCR for clone calling, and kept in-frame beta chains. Rows are combined by CDR3 protein, so each entry shows the most common genes and DNA. It is TCRdb's table, rather than the study itself, that gives the V and J calls and clone size. This sample has hundreds of thousands of distinct CDR3 sequences in its table, and about a sixth of those were observed once. The ten largest make up about 3.5% of the sample.

Sequenced sample: blood. This TCR was sampled from a woman in her thirties or forties with Graves' ophthalmopathy.

The nucleotide sequence is TGCACTGGGACTAGCGCCACCTACGAGCAGTACTTC. Its coded protein is CTGTSATYEQYF. This receptor chain uses TRBV20-1 and TRBJ2-7, and TRBD2 matches 10 of the central bases. Including the terminal cysteine and phenylalanine, the CDR3 comprises 12 residues. Left in the record is the CDR3 DNA by itself, 36 bases read in frame from the first base. The germline V gene (reference sequence) specifies DFQATT as CDR1 and SNEGSKA as CDR2.